Below are 30 T cell receptor beta chains sequenced from a single sample in a study of pediatric ulcerative colitis. Generated by immunoSEQ multiplex PCR, the TCRdb table keeps only in-frame clones and is missing some. The table records 50,000 to 65,000 clones, roughly nine tenths of them present only once. Material: blood. The receptor set was obtained from a boy aged 5-17 years with severe ulcerative colitis.

The CDR3 here is CSATDLLGNTIYF. CDR3 in DNA: TGCAGCGCCACGGACTTATTAGGAAACACCATATATTTT. V gene TRBV29-1 combines with J gene TRBJ1-3; D is unresolved. The germline V and J ends were trimmed by 7 bases and 4 bases, with 14 bases remaining between them. This CDR3 is built from 13 residues. CDR1 is SQVTM and CDR2 is ANQGSEA in the germline V gene.

CDR3 sequence (DNA): TGTGCCTGGAGTGTACGGGAAAATCAGCCCCAGCATTTT. Its protein product is CAWSVRENQPQHF. This chain connects TRBV30 to TRBJ1-5; D is unclear. Germline V CDR1 and CDR2: GTSNPN, SVGIG (reference sequence). V dropped 0 bases and J dropped 4 bases, with 7 bases sitting between them. CDR3 length: 13 amino acids.

This clone showed up just once. The chain employs TRBV25-1 and TRBJ2-3, with D perhaps given as TRBD1 or TRBD2 (5 bases each). V lost 6 bases to trimming and J lost 3 bases, with 16 bases between them. CDR1 MGHDK and CDR2 SYGVNS come from the germline V gene. The CDR3 length is 15 residues. CDR3 sequence (DNA): TGTGCCAGCAGGAAATCGGGGCTCTCGACAGATACGCAGTATTTT. Translating gives CASRKSGLSTDTQYF. The full variable domain, in which reference TRBV25-1 and TRBJ2-3 provide the parts outside the CDR3, is EADIYQTPRYLVIGTGKKITLECSQTMGHDKMYWYQQDPGMELHLIHYSYGVNSTEKGDLSSESTVSRIRTEHFPLTLESARPSHTSQYLCASRKSGLSTDTQYFGPGTRLTVL.

V usage is TRBV5-1 and J usage is TRBJ2-5; TRBD2 might be the D (6 bases). CDR1 SGHRS and CDR2 YFSETQ come from the germline V gene. V lost 2 bases and J 5 bases, leaving 10 bases between the germline ends. The CDR3 has 13 residues. The chain's CDR3 is CASSFYAGETQYF. The CDR3 bases are TGCGCCAGCAGCTTTTACGCGGGGGAGACCCAGTACTTC.

This clone was counted once. This chain connects TRBV20-1 to TRBJ2-7; D uncertain. Deletions cut 4 bases from V and 4 bases from J, with 8 bases between. Germline V gives CDR1 DFQATT, CDR2 SNEGSKA (reference sequence). The CDR3 consists of 11 residues. In DNA, the CDR3 is TGCAGTGCTACTAAAGAGTACGAGCAGTACTTC. This codes for CSATKEYEQYF.

In the case of this clone: Compared with germline, one end of the junction differs, possibly owing to a read error. The rearrangement links TRBV29-1 to TRBJ1-2; 8 nucleotides align to TRBD1. The CDR3 runs to 11 residues. Germline-derived CDR1 and CDR2 are SQVTM and ANQGSEA. CDR3 sequence (DNA): TGCAGCATTGACAGGGGCGATGGCTACACCTTC. Encoded protein: CSIDRGDGYTF.

This clone was detected only a few times. This chain uses TRBV7-2 with TRBJ2-3; D gene ambiguous. The germline gives CDR1 SGHTA, CDR2 FQGNSA. V was clipped by 1 base and J by 1 base, with 21 bases between them. This CDR3 is built from 19 residues. The chain's CDR3 is CASSLVAVYLTLRTDTQYF. CDR3 coding DNA: TGTGCCAGCAGCTTAGTTGCCGTGTACCTAACTTTACGCACAGATACGCAGTATTTT.

This rearrangement joins TRBV5-1 to TRBJ2-7, with TRBD1 matching 10 bases. Trimming removed 4 bases from V and 2 bases from J; junction bases left unmatched: 6. Germline V gives CDR1 SGHRS, CDR2 YFSETQ. The CDR3 has 15 residues. Here the CDR3 reads CASSLGQGEAYEQYF. The CDR3 region has the DNA TGCGCCAGCAGCCTCGGACAGGGGGAGGCCTACGAGCAGTACTTC. Full variable domain (remainder filled in from reference TRBV5-1 and TRBJ2-7): KAGVTQTPRYLIKTRGQQVTLSCSPISGHRSVSWYQQTPGQGLQFLFEYFSETQRNKGNFPGRFSGRQFSNSRSEMNVSTLELGDSALYLCASSLGQGEAYEQYFGPGTRLTVT.

The CDR3 sequence: CASSPPTGTSGSSYEQYF. In DNA, the CDR3 is TGTGCCAGCAGCCCACCTACCGGGACTAGCGGGTCGTCCTACGAGCAGTACTTC. The chain couples TRBV7-8 to TRBJ2-7; 12 bases fit TRBD2. The junction had 12 bases not matched to a gene; V was cut back by 5 bases and J by 1 base. This CDR3 has 18 amino acids. Germline V gene sequence: CDR1 SGHVS, CDR2 FQNEAQ.

This chain connects TRBV6-5 to TRBJ2-5; D is possibly TRBD1 (6 bases). This CDR3 is built from 13 residues. Germline V lookup: CDR1 MNHEY, CDR2 SVGAGI. The germline V and J ends were trimmed by 6 bases and 5 bases, with 13 bases remaining between them. CDR3: CASRNTGSETQYF. As DNA, the CDR3 is TGTGCCAGCAGGAACACAGGGTCGGAGACCCAGTACTTC.

This chain connects TRBV27 to TRBJ2-2; a possible D gene is TRBD1 (5 bases). CDR3 length equals 14 residues. The germline V and J ends were trimmed by 3 bases and 4 bases, with 9 bases remaining between them. Germline CDR1 MNHEY, CDR2 SMNVEV (reference sequence). CDR3 amino acids: CASSFGAGTGELFF. Here the CDR3 DNA reads TGTGCCAGCAGTTTTGGGGCCGGCACCGGGGAGCTGTTTTTT.

This chain joins TRBV6-6 and TRBJ1-2; 7 bases match TRBD1. CDR3 length equals 16 residues. Germline V gene data show CDR1 as MNHNY and CDR2 as SVGAGI (reference sequence). With V trimmed by 6 bases and J by 3 bases, 13 bases remained unmatched. CDR3 DNA sequence: TGTGCCAGCAGCCACGACCTCACAGGGGATCACTATGGCTACACCTTC. Protein product: CASSHDLTGDHYGYTF.

The chain links TRBV6-6 to TRBJ1-3; TRBD1 aligns across 8 bases. The CDR3 covers 15 residues. The trim removed 6 bases at V and 2 bases at J, leaving 6 bases unmatched. Germline V gives CDR1 MNHNY, CDR2 SVGAGI (reference sequence). The chain's CDR3 is CASSDRDRPGNTIYF. CDR3 nucleotides: TGTGCCAGCAGCGACCGGGACAGGCCTGGAAACACCATATATTTT.

This clone is a singleton in its sample. The chain recombines TRBV7-2 with TRBJ1-1, with TRBD1 matching 7 bases. Germline CDR1 SGHTA, CDR2 FQGNSA. V was clipped by 5 bases and J by 0 bases; unmatched bases: 6. The CDR3 length is 15 residues. The CDR3 DNA sequence: TGTGCCAGCAGCCCTGGACAGGTTTTGAACACTGAAGCTTTCTTT. Protein sequence: CASSPGQVLNTEAFF.

This clone was seen a handful of times. Other nucleotide sequences in the sample specify the same CDR3. The rearrangement links TRBV4-3 to TRBJ2-7, with no clear D. Per the germline V gene, CDR1 is LGHNA and CDR2 is YSLEER. V was pared by 1 base and J by 1 base, with 8 bases between. This CDR3 spans 14 amino acids. The CDR3 loop reads CASSQGLGSYEQYF. The CDR3 DNA is TGCGCCAGCAGCCAAGGTCTCGGATCCTACGAGCAGTACTTC.

This clone occurred once. The chain joins TRBV19 to TRBJ2-7, with D possibly matching TRBD2 (6 bases). This CDR3 spans 15 amino acids. In germline, CDR1 is LNHDA, CDR2 SQIVND (reference sequence). The germline V and J ends were trimmed by 4 bases and 0 bases, with 13 bases remaining between them. The CDR3 coding sequence is TGTGCCAGTAGTAGCATAGCGGCGAGCTCCTACGAGCAGTACTTC. This translates into CASSSIAASSYEQYF. The whole variable domain, filled in from reference TRBV19 and TRBJ2-7, reads DGGITQSPKYLFRKEGQNVTLSCEQNLNHDAMYWYRQDPGQGLRLIYYSQIVNDFQKGDIAEGYSVSREKKESFPLTVTSAQKNPTAFYLCASSSIAASSYEQYFGPGTRLTVT.

This clone was detected only once. The sample holds other DNA sequences that translate to the same CDR3. The chain is built from TRBV30 and TRBJ1-1; D gene unclear. Germline assignment: CDR1 GTSNPN and CDR2 SVGIG (reference sequence). The CDR3 sequence is 14 residues long. The germline V and J ends were trimmed by 1 base and 1 base, with 10 bases remaining between them. Written as DNA, the CDR3 is TGTGCCTGGAGTGATGGACGGCGGAACACTGAAGCTTTCTTT. Residues: CAWSDGRRNTEAFF.

The rearrangement links TRBV30 to TRBJ2-7, with D perhaps TRBD2 (5 bases). Germline V CDR1 and CDR2: GTSNPN, SVGIG (reference sequence). Trimming removed 0 bases at V and 4 bases at J, with 7 bases between. The CDR3 is 12 residues long. The CDR3, as DNA: TGTGCCTGGAGTGTAAGGACTTACGAGCAGTACTTC. Translating gives CAWSVRTYEQYF.

The V gene is TRBV27, the J gene TRBJ1-2; no firm D call. The V end was cut by 5 bases, the J end by 4 bases, with 17 bases between. CDR3 size: 15 residues. The germline gives CDR1 MNHEY, CDR2 SMNVEV (reference sequence). The chain's CDR3 is CASSPSPPTTYGYTF. The CDR3 DNA reads as TGTGCCAGCAGTCCCTCCCCGCCCACTACCTATGGCTACACCTTC.

The chain links TRBV19 to TRBJ2-2, with D perhaps matching TRBD2 (6 bases). The CDR3 runs 16 residues. CDR1 LNHDA and CDR2 SQIVND come from the germline V gene (reference sequence). V was clipped by 6 bases and J by 3 bases, with 17 bases between them. CDR3 sequence reads: CASSFTAGAYTGELFF. CDR3 nucleotides: TGTGCCAGTAGCTTTACAGCGGGTGCGTACACCGGGGAGCTGTTTTTT.

The gene calls are TRBV7-8 and TRBJ2-3; no reliable D call. V lost 1 base and J 2 bases, leaving 7 bases between the germline ends. From germline, CDR1 is SGHVS and CDR2 FQNEAQ. The CDR3 is 14 amino acids. The DNA of the CDR3 is TGTGCCAGCAGCTTAGATTTGGACACAGATACGCAGTATTTT. Amino acids: CASSLDLDTDTQYF. Together with reference TRBV7-8 and TRBJ2-3, the CDR3 gives the full variable domain: GAGVSQSPRYKVAKRGQDVALRCDPISGHVSLFWYQQALGQGPEFLTYFQNEAQLDKSGLPSDRFFAERPEGSVSTLKIQRTQQEDSAVYLCASSLDLDTDTQYFGPGTRLTVL.

V gene TRBV7-2 combines with J gene TRBJ1-3; no clear D gene. V was cut by 5 bases and J by 0 bases, with 8 bases left in between. Germline V gives CDR1 SGHTA, CDR2 FQGNSA. The CDR3 contains 14 residues. The CDR3 here is CASSVQFSGNTIYF. The DNA of the CDR3 is TGTGCCAGCAGCGTACAGTTCTCTGGAAACACCATATATTTT.

The chain employs TRBV10-3 and TRBJ1-5, with a weak D call TRBD1 (6 bases). Trimming cost V 0 bases and J 0 bases, with 9 bases left between them. The CDR3 extends over 16 amino acids. Germline V gives CDR1 ENHRY, CDR2 SYGVKD. The CDR3 here is CAISESRGSSNQPQHF. The CDR3 bases are TGTGCCATCAGTGAGTCCAGGGGTTCTAGCAATCAGCCCCAGCATTTT.

The chain carries TRBV10-1 and TRBJ2-3; 10 positions match TRBD2. This CDR3 contains 15 residues. Germline V lookup: CDR1 WNHNN, CDR2 SYGVQD (reference sequence). The ends lost 2 bases at V and 5 bases at J; junction bases unmatched: 4. The CDR3 loop reads CASSETVAGGDTQYF. The DNA for the CDR3 is TGCGCCAGCAGTGAGACGGTAGCGGGAGGAGATACGCAGTATTTT.

A word on this clone: At one end the junction does not follow the germline gene, possibly because of a read error. This sequence joins TRBV7-7 and TRBJ2-1; TRBD1 agrees at 8 bases. The germline CDR1 and CDR2 sequences are SSHAT and FNYEAQ (reference sequence). This CDR3 has 15 residues. DNA of the CDR3: TGTGCTAGCAGCGACCGACAGGGGTCATACAATGAGCAGTTCTTC. It is translated as CASSDRQGSYNEQFF.

This clone was seen a handful of times. The chain is built from TRBV10-2 and TRBJ1-1; D uncertain. V shed 6 bases and J shed 0 bases, with 11 bases lying between them. This CDR3 contains 14 residues. The V gene's germline CDR1 is WSHSY and CDR2 SAAADI. The CDR3: CASSRTIMNTEAFF. CDR3 nucleotides: TGCGCCAGCAGCCGGACGATCATGAACACTGAAGCTTTCTTT.

The chain recombines TRBV5-1 with TRBJ2-2; D might be TRBD1 (6 bases). V was trimmed by 2 bases and J by 3 bases, leaving 8 bases between them. Germline CDR1 SGHRS, CDR2 YFSETQ. CDR3 length: 14 residues. CDR3 nucleotide sequence: TGCGCCAGCAGCTTACGGACAGACACCGGGGAGCTGTTTTTT. Its protein is CASSLRTDTGELFF. The whole variable domain, remainder taken from reference TRBV5-1 and TRBJ2-2, is KAGVTQTPRYLIKTRGQQVTLSCSPISGHRSVSWYQQTPGQGLQFLFEYFSETQRNKGNFPGRFSGRQFSNSRSEMNVSTLELGDSALYLCASSLRTDTGELFFGEGSRLTVL.

The rearrangement links TRBV15 to TRBJ2-7; tentatively, D is TRBD1 or TRBD2 (5 bases each). The germline V gene encodes CDR1 LNHNV and CDR2 YYDKDF (reference sequence). The germline V and J ends were trimmed by 0 bases and 7 bases, with 13 bases remaining between them. The CDR3 consists of 14 residues. The CDR3 is CATSRDLGDREQYF. Written as DNA, the CDR3 is TGTGCCACCAGCAGAGATTTGGGGGATCGGGAGCAGTACTTC. Using reference TRBV15 and TRBJ2-7 for the parts outside the CDR3, the full variable domain is DAMVIQNPRYQVTQFGKPVTLSCSQTLNHNVMYWYQQKSSQAPKLLFHYYDKDFNNEADTPDNFQSRRPNTSFCFLDIRSPGLGDTAMYLCATSRDLGDREQYFGPGTRLTVT.

The genes are TRBV6-5 and TRBJ2-1, with D perhaps matching TRBD2 (6 bases). The V gene's germline CDR1 is MNHEY and CDR2 SVGAGI. Trimming stripped 8 bases from V and 0 bases from J, with 14 bases between. The CDR3 spans 15 residues. CDR3 amino acids: CASAAGLSSYNEQFF. DNA of the CDR3: TGTGCCAGCGCTGCGGGACTCAGCTCCTACAATGAGCAGTTCTTC.

The chain recombines TRBV2 with TRBJ2-7; no clear D. This CDR3 has 11 amino acids. V dropped 6 bases and J dropped 3 bases, with 6 bases sitting between them. CDR1 and CDR2 (germline): SNHLY, FYNNEI. CDR3 nucleotides: TGTGCCAGCAGGAGTCTCTACGAGCAGTACTTC. It encodes CASRSLYEQYF.